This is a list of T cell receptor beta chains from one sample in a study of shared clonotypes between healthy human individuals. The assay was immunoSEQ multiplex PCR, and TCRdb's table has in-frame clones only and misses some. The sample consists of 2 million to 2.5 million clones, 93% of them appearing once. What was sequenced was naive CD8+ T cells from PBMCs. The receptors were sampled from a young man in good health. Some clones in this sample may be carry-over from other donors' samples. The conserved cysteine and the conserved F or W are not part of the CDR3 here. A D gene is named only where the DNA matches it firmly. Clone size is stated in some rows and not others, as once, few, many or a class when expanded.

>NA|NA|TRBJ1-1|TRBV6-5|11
ASSYSEGFEAF
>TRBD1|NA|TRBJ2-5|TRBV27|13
ASSPGTGGHWAQY
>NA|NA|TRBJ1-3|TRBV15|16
ATSRSRQGPVSGNTIY
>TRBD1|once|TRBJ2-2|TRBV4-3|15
ASSQEAAGGRTGELF
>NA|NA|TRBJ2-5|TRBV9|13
ASSVAGTGGQTQY
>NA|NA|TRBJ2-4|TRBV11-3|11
ASSLGAKNIQY
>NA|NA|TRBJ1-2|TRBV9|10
ASSQSVYGYT
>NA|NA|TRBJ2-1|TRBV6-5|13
ASSFRPGAYNEQF
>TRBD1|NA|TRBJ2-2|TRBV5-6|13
ASSPGTGNPGELF
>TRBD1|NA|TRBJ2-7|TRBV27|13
ASSITGGAGYEQY
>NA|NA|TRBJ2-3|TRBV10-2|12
ASSGKRRTDTQY
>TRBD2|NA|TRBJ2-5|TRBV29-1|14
SVDGLAGPTGETQY
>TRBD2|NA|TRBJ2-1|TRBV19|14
ASSIRTSGPINEQF
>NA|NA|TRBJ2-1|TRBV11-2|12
ASSLAGNPNEQF
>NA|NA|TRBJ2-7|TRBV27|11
ASSLFRSYEQY
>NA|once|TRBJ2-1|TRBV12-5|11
ASGSGQYNEQF
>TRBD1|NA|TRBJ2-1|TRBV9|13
ASSVVGTGDNEQF
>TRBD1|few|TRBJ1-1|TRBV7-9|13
ASSLAVGQDAEAF
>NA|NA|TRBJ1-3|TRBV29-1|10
SGRGGGNTIY
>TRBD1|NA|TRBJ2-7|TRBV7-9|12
ASSLGDSSYEQY
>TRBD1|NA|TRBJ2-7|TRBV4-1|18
ASSRTPGTGGSLSSYEQY
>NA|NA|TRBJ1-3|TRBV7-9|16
ASSHPQWETDSGNTIY
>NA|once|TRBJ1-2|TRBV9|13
ASSPSQSKGYGYT
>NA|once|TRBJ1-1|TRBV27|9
ATTAGTEAF
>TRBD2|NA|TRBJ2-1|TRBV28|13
ASRLLADRYNEQF
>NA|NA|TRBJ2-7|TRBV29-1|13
SVVGTGSRWDEQY
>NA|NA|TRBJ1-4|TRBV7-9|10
ASSPNREKLF
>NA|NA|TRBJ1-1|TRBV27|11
ASSQSTNTEAF
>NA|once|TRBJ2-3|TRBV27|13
ASSFLGAYADTQY
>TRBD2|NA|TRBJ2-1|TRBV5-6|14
ASSLALAASYNEQF
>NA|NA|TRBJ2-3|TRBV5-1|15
ASAAWYSEGSVDTQY
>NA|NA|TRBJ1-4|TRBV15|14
ATRGVWSTTNEKLF
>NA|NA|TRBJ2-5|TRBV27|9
ASSGGETQY
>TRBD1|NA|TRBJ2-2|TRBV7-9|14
ASSSSGGAKSGELF
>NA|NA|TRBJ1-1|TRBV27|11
ASRDYSRTEAF
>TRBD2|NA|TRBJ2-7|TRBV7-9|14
ASSSTSGRLSYEQY
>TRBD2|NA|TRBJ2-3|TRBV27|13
ASSYGTSGIDTQY
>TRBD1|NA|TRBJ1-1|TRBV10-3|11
ATAGTGNTEAF
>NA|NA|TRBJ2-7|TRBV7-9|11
ASSIPGRLEQY
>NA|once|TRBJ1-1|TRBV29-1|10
SVEDGGGSAF
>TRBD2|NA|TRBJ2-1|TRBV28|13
ASSLALAVYNEQF
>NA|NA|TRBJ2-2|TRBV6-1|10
ASSEGPGELF
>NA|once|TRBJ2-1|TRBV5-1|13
ASSLAPGLVNEQF
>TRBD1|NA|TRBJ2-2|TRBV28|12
ASSLTGGAGELF
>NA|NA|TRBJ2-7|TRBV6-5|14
ASSYLVGTSPYEQY
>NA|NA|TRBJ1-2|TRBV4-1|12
ASSQEASGYGYT
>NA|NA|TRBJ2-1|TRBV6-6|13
ASSQRAVPYNEQF
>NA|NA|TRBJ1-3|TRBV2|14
ASSEMGVGAGNTIY
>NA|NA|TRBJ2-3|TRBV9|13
ASSVNWRNTDTQY
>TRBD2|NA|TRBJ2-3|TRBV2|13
ASFDPSGSADTQY
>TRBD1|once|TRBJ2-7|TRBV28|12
ASSLADRGLQQY
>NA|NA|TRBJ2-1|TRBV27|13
ASSILPTEYNEQF
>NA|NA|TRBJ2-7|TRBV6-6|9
AGGSRIEQY
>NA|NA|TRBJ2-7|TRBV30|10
AWSVLSYEQY
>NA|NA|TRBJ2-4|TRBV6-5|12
ASSSTIGGGIQY
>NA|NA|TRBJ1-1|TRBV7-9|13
ASIKAGAKNTEAF